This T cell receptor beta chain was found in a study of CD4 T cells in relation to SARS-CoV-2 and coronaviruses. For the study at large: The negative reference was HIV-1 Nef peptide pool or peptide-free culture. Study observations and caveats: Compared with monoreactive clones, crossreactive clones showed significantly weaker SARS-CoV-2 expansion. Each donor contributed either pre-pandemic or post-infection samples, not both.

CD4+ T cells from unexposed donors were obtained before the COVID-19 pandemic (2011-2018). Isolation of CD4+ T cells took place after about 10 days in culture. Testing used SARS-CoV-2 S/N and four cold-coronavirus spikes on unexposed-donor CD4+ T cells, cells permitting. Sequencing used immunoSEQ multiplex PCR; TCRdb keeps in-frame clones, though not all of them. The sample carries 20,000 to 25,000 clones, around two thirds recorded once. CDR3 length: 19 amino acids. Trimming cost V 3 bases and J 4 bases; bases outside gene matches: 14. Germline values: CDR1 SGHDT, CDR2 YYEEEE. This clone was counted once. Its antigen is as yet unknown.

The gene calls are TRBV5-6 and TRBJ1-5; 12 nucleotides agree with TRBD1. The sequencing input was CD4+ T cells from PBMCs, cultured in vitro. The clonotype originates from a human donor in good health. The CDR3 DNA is TGTGCCAGCAGCTCGGAAGGGGACAGGGGGCGTTTCGGGAATCAGCCCCAGCATTTT. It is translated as CASSSEGDRGRFGNQPQHF.